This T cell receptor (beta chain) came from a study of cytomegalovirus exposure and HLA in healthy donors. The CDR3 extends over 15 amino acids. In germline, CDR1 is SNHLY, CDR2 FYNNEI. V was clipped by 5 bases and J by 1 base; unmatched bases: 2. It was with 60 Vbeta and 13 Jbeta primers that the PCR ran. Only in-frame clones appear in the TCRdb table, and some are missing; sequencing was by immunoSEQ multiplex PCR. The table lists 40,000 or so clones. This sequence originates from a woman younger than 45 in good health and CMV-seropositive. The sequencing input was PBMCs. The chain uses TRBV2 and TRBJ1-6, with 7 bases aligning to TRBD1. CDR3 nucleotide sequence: TGTGCCAGCAGTCCGGACAGGTCCTATAATTCACCCCTCCACTTT. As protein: CASSPDRSYNSPLHF. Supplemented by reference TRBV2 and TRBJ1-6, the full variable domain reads EPEVTQTPSHQVTQMGQEVILRCVPISNHLYFYWYRQILGQKVEFLVSFYNNEISEKSEIFDDQFSVERPDGSNFTLKIRSTKLEDSAMYFCASSPDRSYNSPLHFGNGTRLTVT.